The 5 T cell receptor beta chains below were found in one sample sequenced in a study of regulatory T cells in long-lasting Graves disease. Time point described: newly diagnosed GD, antithyroid drugs for less than 3 months. Generation of the TCR library employed RNA extracted from PBMCs. TCR beta libraries were built with iRepertoire HTBI primers and Arm-PCR of CDR3 regions. TCRdb reprocessed the multiplex PCR reads with MiXCR, giving one entry per CDR3 protein. This sample has 450,000 to 500,000 distinct CDR3 sequences, with around 15% found just once. Another study also made use of these data, one on T cells in Graves' hyperthyroidism and ophthalmopathy.

The sample consisted of peripheral blood mononuclear cells (PBMCs), taken at new diagnosis, from a patient treated with antithyroid drugs. The receptors come from a man aged 35 to 55 with Graves disease.

This clonotype was picked up a small number of times. The rearrangement links TRBV29-1 to TRBJ2-6, with TRBD1 as a possible D gene (6 bases). Trimming took 4 bases from V and 2 from J, leaving 6 bases between them. Germline CDR1 reads SQVTM; CDR2 reads ANQGSEA. This CDR3 has 13 amino acids. CDR3 coding DNA: TGCAGCGTTGGGACAGCTGGGGCCAACGTCCTGACTTTC. Amino acids: CSVGTAGANVLTF.

This clonotype was recorded at least ten times. This rearrangement joins TRBV6-2 or TRBV6-3 to TRBJ1-2; D is ambiguous. This CDR3 is 15 amino acids long. Germline CDR1 is MNHEY and CDR2 is SVGEGT. V lost 5 bases and J lost 3, with 16 bases in between. For the CDR3, the DNA is TGTGCCAGCAGTCCTACCCCCCGAGACTACTATGGCTACACCTTC. Translation: CASSPTPRDYYGYTF.

This clonotype was seen more than once but under ten times. The gene calls are TRBV10-3 and TRBJ1-6; 7 nucleotides match TRBD1. In germline, CDR1 is ENHRY, CDR2 SYGVKD. The CDR3 runs 14 residues. J gave up 11 bases and V 4 bases, and 8 bases lay outside the gene matches. The CDR3 DNA sequence: TGTGCCATCAGTGTCGGCCAGGGGGATCCACCCCTCCACTTT. Its translation: CAISVGQGDPPLHF.

The chain joins TRBV27 to TRBJ1-2; D not certain. CDR3 length equals 13 residues. Trimming shortened V by 3 bases and J by 1 base, and 6 bases separated the two germline ends. In germline, CDR1 is MNHEY, CDR2 SMNVEV (reference sequence). The CDR3 region has the DNA TGTGCCAGCAGTTTCGTTAGTAACTATGGCTACACCTTC. Translation: CASSFVSNYGYTF.

The table lists this clonotype with many counts. The chain employs TRBV27 and TRBJ2-1; 10 positions match TRBD2. The CDR3 sequence is 15 residues long. The V gene's germline CDR1 is MNHEY and CDR2 SMNVEV (reference sequence). Trimming cost V 4 bases and J 8 bases; bases outside gene matches: 8. This CDR3 reads CASSSPSGSLDEQFF. The CDR3 region has the DNA TGTGCCAGCAGTTCCCCTAGCGGGAGTTTGGATGAGCAGTTCTTC.